The 30 T cell receptor beta chains below all came from one sample that was sequenced in a study of T cell responses to AZD1222 COVID-19 vaccine. The table came from immunoSEQ multiplex PCR; TCRdb's copy has only in-frame clones and leaves some out. The top ten clones hold about 3.1% of a sample with 90,000 to 130,000 clones, 94% of them seen once. The sequencing here drew on peripheral blood, taken 28 days after the second AZD1222 dose. Receptors were obtained from an adult who received the AZD1222 COVID-19 vaccine.

The chain joins TRBV5-1 to TRBJ1-1, with D tentatively TRBD1 (6 bases). The CDR3 sequence is 12 residues long. Germline V gene data show CDR1 as SGHRS and CDR2 as YFSETQ. Trimming removed 5 bases from V and 2 bases from J, with 7 bases in between. The CDR3 loop is CASRDSNTEAFF. CDR3 sequence (DNA): TGCGCCAGCAGGGACAGTAACACTGAAGCTTTCTTT.

The chain has TRBV11-2 and TRBJ2-7, with D possibly being TRBD1 (6 bases). Germline V lookup: CDR1 SGHAT, CDR2 FQNNGV. Deletions cut 1 base from V and 6 bases from J, with 13 bases between. CDR3 size: 14 residues. The DNA of the CDR3 is TGTGCCAGCAGCTTAGGTTCTAGGACAGTCGAGCAGTACTTC. It codes for CASSLGSRTVEQYF.

The chain combines TRBV12-3 or TRBV12-4 with TRBJ1-1; D is unresolved. There are 12 residues in the CDR3. V lost 3 bases to trimming and J lost 4 bases, with 6 bases between them. CDR3 sequence (DNA): TGTGCCAGCAGTTTGAAAGGCACTGAAGCTTTCTTT. Translated: CASSLKGTEAFF.

The chain recombines TRBV12-5 with TRBJ1-2; no firm D call. Between the trimmed V and J ends, which lost 5 bases and 6 bases, there was a span of 4 bases. Germline loops: CDR1 LGHNT, CDR2 FRNRAP. The CDR3 spans 10 residues. In DNA form, the CDR3 reads TGTGCTAGTGGTCTGAATGGCTACACCTTC. It encodes CASGLNGYTF.

This chain connects TRBV10-2 to TRBJ1-5; D ambiguous. The CDR3 is 13 residues long. CDR1 and CDR2 from the germline V gene are WSHSY and SAAADI. V lost 5 bases, J lost 1 base, and 6 bases lay in between. The CDR3 coding sequence is TGCGCCAGCAGTAAGTGGAGCAATCAGCCCCAGCATTTT. Translated, it gives CASSKWSNQPQHF.

This chain links TRBV7-7 with TRBJ2-7; TRBD2 matches 13 bases. Per germline, CDR1 SSHAT and CDR2 FNYEAQ (reference sequence). CDR3 length: 15 amino acids. V gave up 5 bases and J gave up 5 bases; unmatched junction bases: 6. The CDR3 loop reads CASSLGLAGTDEQYF. DNA of the CDR3: TGTGCCAGCAGCCTGGGACTAGCGGGAACAGACGAGCAGTACTTC. The whole variable domain, filled in from reference TRBV7-7 and TRBJ2-7, reads GAGVSQSPRYKVTKRGQDVTLRCDPISSHATLYWYQQALGQGPEFLTYFNYEAQPDKSGLPSDRFSAERPEGSISTLTIQRTEQRDSAMYRCASSLGLAGTDEQYFGPGTRLTVT.

The chain employs TRBV4-1 and TRBJ1-5; possible D gene TRBD1, 5 bases. Germline CDR1 and CDR2: MGHRA and YSYEKL. V was trimmed by 2 bases and J by 6 bases, leaving 20 bases between them. There are 17 residues in the CDR3. As DNA, the CDR3 is TGCGCCAGCAGCCAAATAAGCTCGGCAGGGAGGAGTCAGCCCCAGCATTTT. This sequence encodes CASSQISSAGRSQPQHF.

The chain links TRBV3-1 (or the pseudogene TRBV3-2) to TRBJ1-2; possibly TRBD1 for D (5 bases). Germline lookup yields CDR1 LGHDT and CDR2 YNNKEL (reference sequence). V lost 4 bases, J lost 4 bases, and 16 bases lay in between. The length of the CDR3 is 15 residues. The CDR3 DNA sequence: TGTGCCAGCAGCCCCGAGCTCGGGGCTCTCTATGGCTACACCTTC. This translates into CASSPELGALYGYTF.

J is TRBJ1-1 and V is TRBV5-8; D possibly corresponds to TRBD1 (5 bases). V lost 4 bases and J 3 bases, leaving 7 bases between the germline ends. Germline CDR1 reads SGHTS; CDR2 reads YDEGEE. The length of the CDR3 is 12 residues. As DNA, the CDR3 is TGTGCCAGCAGCGGGGGACACACTGAAGCTTTCTTT. It codes for CASSGGHTEAFF.

This rearrangement joins TRBV11-3 to TRBJ2-3; TRBD2 matches at 9 bases. J gave up 2 bases and V 3 bases, and 18 bases lay outside the gene matches. Germline CDR1 SGHNT, CDR2 YENEEA. CDR3 length: 20 amino acids. For the CDR3, the DNA is TGTGCCAGCAGCTTCGGGGCAGGAACTAGCGGGCGTACCTCCACAGATACGCAGTATTTT. This sequence encodes CASSFGAGTSGRTSTDTQYF.

The chain links TRBV10-1 to TRBJ2-1; D tentatively reads TRBD1 or TRBD2 (6 bases each). The CDR3 is 14 amino acids. CDR1 WNHNN and CDR2 SYGVQD come from the germline V gene (reference sequence). Trimming left V 2 bases short and J 7 bases short, with 12 bases between. The CDR3 region is CASSEGGPGNEQFF. The CDR3 nucleotides are TGCGCCAGCAGTGAGGGGGGGCCGGGGAATGAGCAGTTCTTC.

The chain employs TRBV6-4 and TRBJ1-5; 9 nucleotides line up with TRBD1. CDR1 is MRHNA, CDR2 SNTAGT, per germline. With 7 bases clipped from V and 3 bases from J, the junction kept 13 bases outside the gene matches. The CDR3 length is 17 residues. The CDR3 loop reads CASTPPPGQGTNQPQHF. CDR3 nucleotide sequence: TGTGCCAGCACTCCGCCACCGGGACAGGGTACCAATCAGCCCCAGCATTTT.

This chain joins TRBV11-2 and TRBJ1-1; D not certain. The germline V and J ends were trimmed by 1 base and 3 bases, with 6 bases remaining between them. Germline V gene sequence: CDR1 SGHAT, CDR2 FQNNGV. The CDR3 has 13 residues. The CDR3 DNA reads as TGTGCCAGCAGCTTAGTGGGCTACACTGAAGCTTTCTTT. It specifies CASSLVGYTEAFF.

This chain links TRBV5-1 with TRBJ1-2; the match to TRBD1 covers 7 bases. The V gene's germline CDR1 is SGHRS and CDR2 YFSETQ. The CDR3 sequence is 12 residues long. V shed 3 bases and J 6 bases; nucleotides not matched to a gene: 2. As DNA, the CDR3 is TGCGCCAGCAGCTCCGGGACAGATGGCTACACCTTC. Residues: CASSSGTDGYTF.

Concerning this clone: At one end the junction does not follow the germline gene, possibly because of a read error. This rearrangement joins TRBV5-1 to TRBJ1-2; D uncertain. Germline values: CDR1 SGHRS, CDR2 YFSETQ. The CDR3 length is 14 residues. The DNA for the CDR3 is TGCGCCAGCAGCTTGACCGCAGCTAACTATGGCTATACCTTC. Protein sequence: CASSLTAANYGYTF.

Concerning this clone: Within the sample, other DNA sequences also encode this same CDR3. V and J are TRBV7-9 and TRBJ2-2; no clear D. This CDR3 comprises 13 residues. Germline CDR1 and CDR2: SEHNR and FQNEAQ (reference sequence). The ends were cut back, 4 bases at V and 1 base at J, with 4 bases in the middle. CDR3 nucleotides: TGTGCCAGCAGCTCAGAGAACACCGGGGAGCTGTTTTTT. Its translation: CASSSENTGELFF.

The chain carries TRBV6-5 and TRBJ2-4, with 9 bases identical to TRBD1. There are 12 residues in the CDR3. Germline V gene data show CDR1 as MNHEY and CDR2 as SVGAGI. J gave up 9 bases and V 10 bases, and 7 bases lay outside the gene matches. The CDR3 DNA is TGTGCCACACGGACAGGGGTAGTCATTCAGTACTTC. Translating gives CATRTGVVIQYF.

This rearrangement joins TRBV10-2 to TRBJ2-2, with unresolved D. Trimming removed 7 bases at V and 0 bases at J, with 9 bases between. The CDR3 consists of 14 residues. Germline CDR1 reads WSHSY; CDR2 reads SAAADI. CDR3 sequence reads: CASNAAANTGELFF. CDR3 nucleotide sequence: TGCGCCAGCAACGCGGCCGCGAACACCGGGGAGCTGTTTTTT.

This clone came up once. The chain uses TRBV3-1 (or the pseudogene TRBV3-2) and TRBJ2-5; unclear D gene. This CDR3 comprises 12 residues. Looked up from germline, CDR1 is LGHDT and CDR2 is YNNKEL (reference sequence). V lost 4 bases and J lost 9, with 12 bases in between. The CDR3 sequence: CASSLPFRAQYF. CDR3 coding DNA: TGTGCCAGCAGCCTGCCGTTCCGGGCCCAGTACTTC.

The chain employs TRBV10-3 and TRBJ1-5; D ambiguous. This CDR3 contains 14 residues. The V gene's germline CDR1 is ENHRY and CDR2 SYGVKD. V dropped 3 bases and J dropped 0 bases, with 6 bases sitting between them. CDR3 in amino acids: CAISDGHSNQPQHF. In DNA form, the CDR3 reads TGTGCCATCAGTGATGGTCATAGCAATCAGCCCCAGCATTTT.

J is TRBJ1-1 and V is TRBV3-1 (or the pseudogene TRBV3-2); a weak D match, TRBD1 (5 bases). Trimming removed 1 base from V and 4 bases from J, with 7 bases in between. Germline V CDR1 and CDR2: LGHDT, YNNKEL (reference sequence). The CDR3 consists of 13 residues. The CDR3 DNA follows: TGTGCCAGCAGCCAAGTTAGGGGCACTGAAGCTTTCTTT. Translated, it gives CASSQVRGTEAFF.

This chain joins TRBV5-1 and TRBJ2-7; D may be TRBD1 (7 bases). V was shortened by 0 bases and J by 1 base, with 8 bases between the two germline ends. Germline-derived CDR1 and CDR2 are SGHRS and YFSETQ. CDR3 length: 14 residues. CDR3 sequence: CASSLAGGSYEQYF. For the CDR3, the DNA is TGCGCCAGCAGCTTGGCAGGGGGGTCCTACGAGCAGTACTTC.

CDR3 protein: CASSFPSGRTGELFF. The CDR3 coding sequence is TGTGCCAGCAGCTTCCCTAGCGGGAGGACCGGGGAGCTGTTTTTT. The genes are TRBV11-2 and TRBJ2-2, with 11 nucleotides matching TRBD2. Per germline, CDR1 SGHAT and CDR2 FQNNGV. With 3 bases clipped from V and 5 bases from J, the junction kept 2 bases outside the gene matches. The CDR3 spans 15 residues. Full variable domain (remainder filled in from reference TRBV11-2 and TRBJ2-2): EAGVAQSPRYKIIEKRQSVAFWCNPISGHATLYWYQQILGQGPKLLIQFQNNGVVDDSQLPKDRFSAERLKGVDSTLKIQPAKLEDSAVYLCASSFPSGRTGELFFGEGSRLTVL.

The chain employs TRBV19 and TRBJ2-3, with TRBD2 matching over 10 bases. V shed 6 bases and J 1 base; nucleotides not matched to a gene: 7. CDR3 length: 16 amino acids. Germline CDR1 reads LNHDA; CDR2 reads SQIVND (reference sequence). CDR3 protein: CASRSLAGVGTDTQYF. In DNA, the CDR3 is TGTGCCAGTAGATCTCTAGCGGGAGTGGGCACAGATACGCAGTATTTT.

The J gene is TRBJ2-1, the V gene TRBV18; a possible D gene is TRBD2 (5 bases). The CDR3 has 15 residues. Per the germline V gene, CDR1 is KGHSH and CDR2 is LQKENI. V was pared by 6 bases and J by 0 bases, with 12 bases between. As DNA, the CDR3 is TGTGCCAGCTCGCTTCTAGCCGACTCCTACAATGAGCAGTTCTTC. Translating gives CASSLLADSYNEQFF.

The chain has TRBV6-5 and TRBJ2-3; 10 positions agree with TRBD2. Trimming at V came to 4 bases and at J to 1 base, leaving 5 bases not matched to a gene. Per germline, CDR1 MNHEY and CDR2 SVGAGI. The CDR3 extends over 16 amino acids. CDR3 nucleotides: TGTGCCAGCAGTTCTCGAAGCGGGAGGGGCACAGATACGCAGTATTTT. It is translated as CASSSRSGRGTDTQYF.

The chain combines TRBV27 with TRBJ2-6; D is unclear. The CDR3 runs to 15 residues. Trimming pared 4 bases from V and 4 bases from J, leaving 11 bases between. CDR1 is MNHEY, CDR2 SMNVEV, per germline (reference sequence). The DNA of the CDR3 is TGTGCCAGCAGTTCGTCTTACTCGGGGGCCAACGTCCTGACTTTC. It specifies CASSSSYSGANVLTF.

The chain joins TRBV25-1 to TRBJ2-3; 10 bases map to TRBD1. CDR1 and CDR2 from the germline V gene are MGHDK and SYGVNS. V gave up 3 bases and J gave up 4 bases; unmatched junction bases: 7. The CDR3 covers 16 residues. The CDR3: CASSDSGQGVADTQYF. The CDR3 coding sequence is TGTGCCAGCAGTGATTCCGGACAGGGGGTCGCAGATACGCAGTATTTT.

The chain links TRBV7-9 to TRBJ1-1, with TRBD1 matching 8 bases. CDR3 size: 13 residues. The germline gives CDR1 SEHNR, CDR2 FQNEAQ (reference sequence). The J segment lost 10 bases and the V segment lost 5 bases, leaving 9 bases of the junction unmatched. The CDR3 loop is CASSQGAGFGAFF. CDR3 in DNA: TGTGCCAGCAGCCAGGGGGCGGGGTTCGGAGCTTTCTTT.

The J gene is TRBJ1-2, the V gene TRBV29-1; possible D gene TRBD1, 5 bases. From germline, CDR1 is SQVTM and CDR2 ANQGSEA. V shed 3 bases and J shed 8 bases, with 13 bases lying between them. The CDR3 runs to 12 residues. The CDR3: CSVEQGFRGYTF. DNA of the CDR3: TGCAGCGTTGAGCAGGGCTTTCGAGGCTACACCTTC.